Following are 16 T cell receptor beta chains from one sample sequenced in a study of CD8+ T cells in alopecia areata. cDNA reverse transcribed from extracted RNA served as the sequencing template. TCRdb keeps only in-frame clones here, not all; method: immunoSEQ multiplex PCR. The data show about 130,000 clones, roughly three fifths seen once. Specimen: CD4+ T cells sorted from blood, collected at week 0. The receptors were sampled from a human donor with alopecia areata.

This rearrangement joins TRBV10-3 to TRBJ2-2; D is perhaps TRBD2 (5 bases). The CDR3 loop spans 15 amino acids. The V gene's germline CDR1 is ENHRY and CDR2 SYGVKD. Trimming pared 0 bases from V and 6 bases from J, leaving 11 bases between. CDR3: CAISESKSSAGELFF. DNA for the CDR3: TGTGCCATCAGTGAGTCGAAGAGTAGCGCCGGGGAGCTGTTTTTT.

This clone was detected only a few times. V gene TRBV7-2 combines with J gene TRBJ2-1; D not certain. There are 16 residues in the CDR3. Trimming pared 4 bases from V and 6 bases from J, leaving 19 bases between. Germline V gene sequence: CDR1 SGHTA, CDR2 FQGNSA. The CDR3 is CASSSTTGVVGNEQFF. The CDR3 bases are TGTGCCAGCAGCTCCACTACGGGCGTCGTGGGCAATGAGCAGTTCTTC.

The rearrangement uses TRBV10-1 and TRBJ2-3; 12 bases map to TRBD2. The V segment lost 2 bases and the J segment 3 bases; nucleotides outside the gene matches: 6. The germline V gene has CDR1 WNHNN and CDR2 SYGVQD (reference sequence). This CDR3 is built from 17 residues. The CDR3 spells CASSEPRTSGMTDTQYF. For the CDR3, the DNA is TGCGCCAGCAGTGAGCCGAGGACTAGCGGGATGACAGATACGCAGTATTTT.

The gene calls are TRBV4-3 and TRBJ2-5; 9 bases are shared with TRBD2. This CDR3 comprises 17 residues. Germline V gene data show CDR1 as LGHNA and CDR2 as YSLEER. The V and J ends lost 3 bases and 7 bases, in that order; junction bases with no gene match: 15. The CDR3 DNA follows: TGCGCCAGCAGCCATGGACCTTTTGGCGGGAGGGGCGGGACCCAGTACTTC. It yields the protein CASSHGPFGGRGGTQYF.

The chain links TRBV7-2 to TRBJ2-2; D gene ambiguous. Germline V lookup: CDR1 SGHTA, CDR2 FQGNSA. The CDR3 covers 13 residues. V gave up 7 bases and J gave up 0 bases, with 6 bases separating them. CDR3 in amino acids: CASKSTNTGELFF. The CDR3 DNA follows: TGTGCCAGCAAGAGCACGAACACCGGGGAGCTGTTTTTT.

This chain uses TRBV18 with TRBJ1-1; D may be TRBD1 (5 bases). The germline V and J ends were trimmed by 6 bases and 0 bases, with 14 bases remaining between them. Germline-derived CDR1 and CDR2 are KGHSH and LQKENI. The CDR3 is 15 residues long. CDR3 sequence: CASSRGEVLNTEAFF. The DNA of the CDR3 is TGTGCCAGCTCCCGAGGGGAGGTTCTGAACACTGAAGCTTTCTTT.

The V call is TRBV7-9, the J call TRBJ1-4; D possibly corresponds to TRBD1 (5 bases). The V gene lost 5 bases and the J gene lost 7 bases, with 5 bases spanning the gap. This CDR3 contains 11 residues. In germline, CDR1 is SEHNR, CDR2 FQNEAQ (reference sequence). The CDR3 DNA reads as TGTGCCAGCAGCGGGGGTGAAAAACTGTTTTTT. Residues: CASSGGEKLFF.

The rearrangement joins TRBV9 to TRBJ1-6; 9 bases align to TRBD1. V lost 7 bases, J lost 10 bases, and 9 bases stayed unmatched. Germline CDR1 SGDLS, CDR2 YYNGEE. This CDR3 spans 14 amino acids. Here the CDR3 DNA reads TGTGCCAGCGGGGGGGACAGGGAGGTATCACCCCTCCACTTT. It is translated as CASGGDREVSPLHF.

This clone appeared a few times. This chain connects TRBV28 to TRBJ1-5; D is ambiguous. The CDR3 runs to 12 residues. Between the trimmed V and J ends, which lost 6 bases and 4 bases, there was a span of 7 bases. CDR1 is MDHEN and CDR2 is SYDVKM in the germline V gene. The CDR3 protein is CASRQSNQPQHF. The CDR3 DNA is TGTGCCAGCAGGCAAAGTAATCAGCCCCAGCATTTT.

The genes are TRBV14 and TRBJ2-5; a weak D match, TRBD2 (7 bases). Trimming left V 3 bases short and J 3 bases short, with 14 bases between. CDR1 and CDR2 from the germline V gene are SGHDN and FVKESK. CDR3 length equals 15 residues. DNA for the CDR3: TGTGCCAGCAGCCACCGGGGGGCAGGTGAAGAGACCCAGTACTTC. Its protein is CASSHRGAGEETQYF.

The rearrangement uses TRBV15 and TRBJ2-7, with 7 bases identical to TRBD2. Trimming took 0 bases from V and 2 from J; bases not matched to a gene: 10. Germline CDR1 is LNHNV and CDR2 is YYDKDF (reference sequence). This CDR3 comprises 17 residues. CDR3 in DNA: TGTGCCACCAGCAGAGAAAGGAGGCCGGGACTACCCTACGAGCAGTACTTC. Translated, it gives CATSRERRPGLPYEQYF.

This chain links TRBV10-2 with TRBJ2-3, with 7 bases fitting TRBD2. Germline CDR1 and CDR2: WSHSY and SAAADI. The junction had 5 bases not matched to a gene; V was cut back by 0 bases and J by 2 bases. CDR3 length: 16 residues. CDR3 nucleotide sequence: TGCGCCAGCAGTGAGTCGTGGCTAGCGGACACAGATACGCAGTATTTT. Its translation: CASSESWLADTDTQYF.

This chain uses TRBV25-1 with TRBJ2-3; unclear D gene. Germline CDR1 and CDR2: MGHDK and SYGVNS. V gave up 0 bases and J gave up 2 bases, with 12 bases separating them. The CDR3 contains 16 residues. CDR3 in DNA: TGTGCCAGCAGTGAATATAAGGGATGGTTCACAGATACGCAGTATTTT. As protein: CASSEYKGWFTDTQYF.

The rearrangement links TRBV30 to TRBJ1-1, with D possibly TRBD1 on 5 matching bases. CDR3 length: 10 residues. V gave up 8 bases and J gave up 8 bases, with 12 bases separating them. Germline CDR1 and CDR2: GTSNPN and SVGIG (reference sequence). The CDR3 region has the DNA TGTGCCCTTCGGGGGGGAGAAGCTTTCTTT. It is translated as CALRGGEAFF.

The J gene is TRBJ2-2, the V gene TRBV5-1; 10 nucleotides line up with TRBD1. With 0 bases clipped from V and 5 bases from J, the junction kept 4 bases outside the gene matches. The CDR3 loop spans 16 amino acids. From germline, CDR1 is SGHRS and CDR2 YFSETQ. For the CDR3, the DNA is TGCGCCAGCAGCTTGGCCGGACAGGGGGTTACCGGGGAGCTGTTTTTT. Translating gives CASSLAGQGVTGELFF.

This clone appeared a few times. CDR3 region: CSVRNGADRGVSDEQYF. The CDR3 nucleotides are TGCAGCGTGCGAAATGGTGCAGACAGGGGAGTTTCAGACGAGCAGTACTTC. The chain combines TRBV29-1 with TRBJ2-5; 8 bases fit TRBD1. The better agreement between TRBJ2-7 and the DNA end casts doubt on the J call. The germline V gene has CDR1 SQVTM and CDR2 ANQGSEA. The CDR3 loop spans 17 amino acids.